This T cell receptor (beta chain) was sequenced in a study of T-cell reconstitution after alpha-beta-depleted transplantation in children. This CDR3 comprises 14 residues. The V gene's germline CDR1 is MDHEN and CDR2 SYDVKM. The V gene lost 5 bases and the J gene lost 2 bases, with 10 bases spanning the gap. During its preparation, the TCRbeta library received unique molecular identifiers. TCRdb re-called the PCR reads through MiXCR, storing one row per CDR3 protein. The sample lists a few hundred thousand distinct CDR3 sequences, about a tenth occurring once. This clonotype was detected many times. The sequencing here drew on PBMCs from the stem cell graft donor, taken from the stem cell graft. The J gene is TRBJ2-1, the V gene TRBV28, with D unresolved. The TCR comes from a human donor who donated a stem cell graft to a child with acute lymphoblastic leukemia. CDR3 in amino acids: CASSLRITYNEQFF. The CDR3 DNA follows: TGTGCCAGCAGTCTCAGGATTACCTACAATGAGCAGTTCTTC.